The subject of this entry is one TCR beta chain. Its antigen is as yet unknown. These data are taken from a study of shared clonotypes between healthy human individuals. Study-level points and caveats: The sole specimen, blood, was sampled, and tissue repertoires likely differ.

Several immunoSEQ plates held equal portions of the genomic DNA taken from each subset. Sequencing used immunoSEQ multiplex PCR; TCRdb keeps in-frame clones, though not all of them. This sample carries approximately 1.4 million clones, approximately 98% of them seen once, and the ten largest clones take about 0.4%. The receptor was derived from a man aged 25-45 years in good health. The sample comprised naive CD4+ T cells sorted from blood. As for subset: CD45RA+ positively selected.

CDR3 sequence (DNA): TGTGCCAGTAGTATTGCGGGAAAGGGGACGAACACCGGGGAGCTGTTTTTT. It encodes CASSIAGKGTNTGELFF. This chain links TRBV19 with TRBJ2-2; a weak D match, TRBD2 (6 bases). The CDR3 has 17 residues. Germline assignment: CDR1 LNHDA and CDR2 SQIVND (reference sequence). V was pared by 3 bases and J by 0 bases, with 14 bases between.